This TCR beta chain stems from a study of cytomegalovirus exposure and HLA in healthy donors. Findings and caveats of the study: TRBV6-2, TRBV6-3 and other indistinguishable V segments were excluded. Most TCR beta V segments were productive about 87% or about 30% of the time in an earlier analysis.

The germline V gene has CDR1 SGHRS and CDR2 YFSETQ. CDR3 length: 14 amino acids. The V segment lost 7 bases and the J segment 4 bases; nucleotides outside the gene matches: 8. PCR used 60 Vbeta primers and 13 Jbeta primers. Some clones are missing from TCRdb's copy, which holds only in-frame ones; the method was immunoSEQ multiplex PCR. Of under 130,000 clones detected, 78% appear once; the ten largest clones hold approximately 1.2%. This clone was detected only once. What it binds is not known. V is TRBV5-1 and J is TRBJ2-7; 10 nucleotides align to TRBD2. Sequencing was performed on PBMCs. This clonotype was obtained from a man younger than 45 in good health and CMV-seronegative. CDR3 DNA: TGCGCCAGCGGACCTGGGACTAGCGCGTACGAGCAGTACTTC. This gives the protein CASGPGTSAYEQYF.